This is a list of T cell receptor beta chains from one sample in a study of blood T cell repertoires in COVID-19. Measured with immunoSEQ multiplex PCR; TCRdb has only the in-frame clones, and not every one. The sample lists 110,000 or so clones, around 85% occurring once. Sequencing input: peripheral blood. These receptors were obtained from a woman aged 60 to 75 with COVID-19, enrolled during active disease. Both conserved end residues are part of each CDR3. The D gene is left open where the match is weak. Rows give clone size only sometimes, using once, few, many, or a class for an expanded clone.

j_call,clone_size,v_call,d_call,cdr3_nt,cdr3_aa
TRBJ1-6,once,TRBV30,-,TGTGCCTGGACCCCCGGGGCGGGACATTCACCCCTCCACTTT,CAWTPGAGHSPLHF
TRBJ2-5,-,TRBV19,-,TGTGCCAGTAGCTTAACAGGGCCCCAAGAGACCCAGTACTTC,CASSLTGPQETQYF
TRBJ2-5,once,TRBV5-6,TRBD1,TGTGCCAGCAGCTTATCGATAGGACAGGGGAGGTGGGAGACCCAGTACTTC,CASSLSIGQGRWETQYF
TRBJ2-7,once,TRBV19,TRBD1,TGTGCCAGCAGGGGGCAGGGGAGCTCCTACGAGCAGTACTTC,CASRGQGSSYEQYF
TRBJ1-3,-,TRBV11-2,-,TGTGCCAGCAGCTTTCGGGGGGGAAACTCTGGAAACACCATATATTTT,CASSFRGGNSGNTIYF
TRBJ2-4,-,TRBV7-8,TRBD1,TGTGCCAGCAGCTCGTTTGGGACAGGGGAGTTTGGAGCCAAAAACATTCAGTACTTC,CASSSFGTGEFGAKNIQYF
TRBJ1-5,-,TRBV6-5,-,TGTGCCAGCAGTCGTTCTCCAGACAATCAGCCCCAGCATTTT,CASSRSPDNQPQHF
TRBJ1-5,-,TRBV5-4,-,TGTGCCAGCAGCTTCCCCGACACTCGCAATCAGCCCCAGCATTTT,CASSFPDTRNQPQHF
TRBJ1-1,-,TRBV5-1,TRBD1,TGCGCCAGCAGCTCCGGGGACAGCTTGATGAACACTGAAGCTTTCTTT,CASSSGDSLMNTEAFF
TRBJ1-2,-,TRBV2,TRBD1,TGTGCCAGCAGTGAAGCGCGGTCAGGGGGACATGGCTACACCTTC,CASSEARSGGHGYTF
TRBJ1-2,-,TRBV2,TRBD1,TGTGCCAGCAGTGAAGGAGGGGGCGACGGCTACACCTTC,CASSEGGGDGYTF
TRBJ1-1,-,TRBV12-3/TRBV12-4,TRBD1,TGTGCCAGCAGGGATAGACAGGGAGAAGCTTTCTTT,CASRDRQGEAFF
TRBJ2-3,-,TRBV5-1,TRBD2,TGCGCCAGCACTAGCGGGGGGGCGGATACGCAGTATTTT,CASTSGGADTQYF
TRBJ2-7,-,TRBV5-1,-,TGCGCCAGCAGCCTGGGAACAACGAGGGAGCAGTACTTC,CASSLGTTREQYF